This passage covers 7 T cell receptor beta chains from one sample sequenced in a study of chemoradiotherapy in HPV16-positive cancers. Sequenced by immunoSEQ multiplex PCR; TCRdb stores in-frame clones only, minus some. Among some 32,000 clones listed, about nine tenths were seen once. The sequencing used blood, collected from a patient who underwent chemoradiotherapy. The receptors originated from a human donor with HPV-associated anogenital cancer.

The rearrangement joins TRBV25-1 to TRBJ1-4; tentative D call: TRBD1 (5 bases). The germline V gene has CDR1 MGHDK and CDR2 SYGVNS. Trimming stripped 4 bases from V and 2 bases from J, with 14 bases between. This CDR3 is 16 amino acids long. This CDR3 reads CASSAGQGGTNEKLFF. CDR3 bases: TGTGCCAGCAGTGCAGGGCAGGGAGGCACTAATGAAAAACTGTTTTTT. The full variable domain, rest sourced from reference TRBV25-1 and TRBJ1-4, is EADIYQTPRYLVIGTGKKITLECSQTMGHDKMYWYQQDPGMELHLIHYSYGVNSTEKGDLSSESTVSRIRTEHFPLTLESARPSHTSQYLCASSAGQGGTNEKLFFGSGTQLSVL.

The CDR3 coding sequence is TGTGCCAGCAGCATCGCGGGATCTAACACTGAAGCTTTCTTT. Amino acid sequence: CASSIAGSNTEAFF. This chain joins TRBV9 and TRBJ1-1; D is ambiguous. The V gene's germline CDR1 is SGDLS and CDR2 YYNGEE. Trimming pared 4 bases from V and 2 bases from J, leaving 12 bases between. The CDR3 is 14 amino acids.

The CDR3 protein is CASSVVGSGGPDTQYF. The CDR3 DNA is TGTGCCAGCAGCGTAGTGGGTAGCGGGGGACCAGATACGCAGTATTTT. The chain has TRBV9 and TRBJ2-3; 9 nucleotides align to TRBD2. V lost 0 bases and J lost 4; bases outside the gene matches: 6. Looked up from germline, CDR1 is SGDLS and CDR2 is YYNGEE. The CDR3 loop spans 16 amino acids.

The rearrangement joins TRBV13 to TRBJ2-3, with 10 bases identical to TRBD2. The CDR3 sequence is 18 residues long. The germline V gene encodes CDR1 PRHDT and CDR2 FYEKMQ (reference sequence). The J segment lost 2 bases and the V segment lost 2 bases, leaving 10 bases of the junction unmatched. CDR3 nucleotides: TGTGCCAGCAGCTTATGGGGTTACAGCGGGGGGGCCACAGATACGCAGTATTTT. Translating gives CASSLWGYSGGATDTQYF.

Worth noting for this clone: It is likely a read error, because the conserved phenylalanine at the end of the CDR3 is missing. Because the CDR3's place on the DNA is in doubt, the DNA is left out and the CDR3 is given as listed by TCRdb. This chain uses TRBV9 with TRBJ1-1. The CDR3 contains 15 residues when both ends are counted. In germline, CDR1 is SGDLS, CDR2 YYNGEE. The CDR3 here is CASSARTGRRTTSNP.

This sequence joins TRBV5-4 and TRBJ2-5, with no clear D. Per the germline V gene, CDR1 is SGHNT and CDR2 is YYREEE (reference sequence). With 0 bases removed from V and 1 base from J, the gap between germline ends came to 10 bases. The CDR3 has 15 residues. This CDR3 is CASSLGARGQETQYF. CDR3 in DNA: TGTGCCAGCAGCTTGGGGGCCCGTGGCCAAGAGACCCAGTACTTC.

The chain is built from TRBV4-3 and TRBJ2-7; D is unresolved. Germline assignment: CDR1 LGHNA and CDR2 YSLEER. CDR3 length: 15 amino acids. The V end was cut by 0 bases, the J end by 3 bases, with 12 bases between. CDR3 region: CASSQDIGRDYEQYF. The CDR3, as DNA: TGCGCCAGCAGCCAAGATATAGGCAGAGACTACGAGCAGTACTTC.